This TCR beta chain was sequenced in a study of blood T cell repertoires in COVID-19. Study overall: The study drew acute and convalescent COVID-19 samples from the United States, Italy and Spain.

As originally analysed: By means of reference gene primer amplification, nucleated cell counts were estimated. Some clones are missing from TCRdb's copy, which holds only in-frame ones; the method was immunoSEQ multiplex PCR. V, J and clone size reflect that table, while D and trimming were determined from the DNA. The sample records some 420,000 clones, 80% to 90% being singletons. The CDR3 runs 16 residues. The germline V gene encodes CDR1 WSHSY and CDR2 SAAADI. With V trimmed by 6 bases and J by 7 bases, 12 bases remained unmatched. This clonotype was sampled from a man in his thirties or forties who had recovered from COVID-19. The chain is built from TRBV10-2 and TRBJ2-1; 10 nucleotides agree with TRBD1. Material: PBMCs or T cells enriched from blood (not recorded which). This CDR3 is CASRSPTGGAHNEQFF. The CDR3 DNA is TGCGCCAGCAGATCCCCGACAGGGGGCGCACATAATGAGCAGTTCTTC.